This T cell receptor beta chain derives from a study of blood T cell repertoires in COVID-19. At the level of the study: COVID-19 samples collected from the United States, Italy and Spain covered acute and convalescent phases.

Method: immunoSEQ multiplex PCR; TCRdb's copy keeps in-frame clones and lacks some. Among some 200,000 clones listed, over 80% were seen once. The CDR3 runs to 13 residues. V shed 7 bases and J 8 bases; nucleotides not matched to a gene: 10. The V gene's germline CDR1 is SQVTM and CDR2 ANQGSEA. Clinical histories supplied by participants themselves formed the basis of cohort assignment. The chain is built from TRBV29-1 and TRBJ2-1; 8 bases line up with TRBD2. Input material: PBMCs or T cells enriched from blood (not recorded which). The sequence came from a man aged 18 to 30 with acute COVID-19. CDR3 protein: CSAGLAIMDEQFF. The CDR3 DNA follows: TGCAGCGCTGGACTAGCCATTATGGATGAGCAGTTCTTC.